What follows are 13 T cell receptor beta chains derived from one specimen sequenced in a study of vaccination and CD4 T cells after COVID-19 (dated by TCRdb to 2022 to 2024). To prepare the library, PCR was applied. Data came from an Illumina iSeq 100. At the Johns Hopkins FTIC core, DNA from the cultured CD4+ T cells underwent TCR sequencing with the Oncomine TCR Beta short-read assay. In TCRdb, the public reads were trimmed at Q25 with fastp and aligned with MiXCR, with productive beta chains retained. One record per CDR3 amino acid sequence lists the most common genes and DNA. Present in this sample are some 11,000 distinct CDR3 sequences, under 35% of which were seen just once. The top ten constitute around a third of the sample. What these receptors recognize is not known. Read against the paper, the sample's treatment or condition label means: approximately 10-day PBMC culture with coronavirus spike peptide pools or control peptides (ViraFEST assay).

Sequenced here: CD4+ T cells from blood, cultured in vitro, sampled before SARS-CoV-2 vaccination. Source of these receptors: a human donor who received a COVID-19 vaccine.

This clonotype was seen only a few times. This CDR3 is CASSLSRRPGALIYEQYF. In nucleotides, the CDR3 is TGTGCCAGCAGTTTATCTCGGCGTCCGGGGGCTTTGATCTACGAGCAGTACTTC. V usage is TRBV27 and J usage is TRBJ2-7; D may match TRBD1 or TRBD2 (6 bases each). Germline lookup yields CDR1 MNHEY and CDR2 SMNVEV (reference sequence). The CDR3 spans 18 residues. Trimming left V 0 bases short and J 3 bases short, with 21 bases between.

The chain is built from TRBV6-2 or TRBV6-3 and TRBJ1-5; D might be TRBD1 (6 bases). Trimming removed 2 bases from V and 0 bases from J, with 11 bases in between. Germline CDR1 reads MNHEY; CDR2 reads SVGEGT. The CDR3 runs to 16 residues. The DNA of the CDR3 is TGTGCCAGCAGTTACCGGGACATATATAGCAATCAGCCCCAGCATTTT. Its translation is CASSYRDIYSNQPQHF.

The CDR3 loop reads CASPRARNTGELFF. CDR3 coding DNA: TGTGCCAGCCCAAGGGCAAGGAACACCGGGGAGCTGTTTTTT. The rearrangement uses TRBV6-1 and TRBJ2-2; D remains ambiguous. This CDR3 spans 14 amino acids. V lost 8 bases and J lost 1, with 11 bases in between. Germline CDR1 and CDR2: MNHNS and SASEGT.

This clonotype turned up a few times. The chain joins TRBV7-7 to TRBJ2-2, with D perhaps given as TRBD1 or TRBD2 (6 bases each). Trimming pared 6 bases from V and 5 bases from J, leaving 13 bases between. Germline-derived CDR1 and CDR2 are SSHAT and FNYEAQ (reference sequence). The CDR3 loop spans 14 amino acids. The CDR3 reads CASSMGGFTGELFF. CDR3 in DNA: TGTGCCAGCAGTATGGGGGGCTTTACCGGGGAGCTGTTTTTT. Full variable domain (rest looked up from reference TRBV7-7 and TRBJ2-2): GAGVSQSPRYKVTKRGQDVTLRCDPISSHATLYWYQQALGQGPEFLTYFNYEAQPDKSGLPSDRFSAERPEGSISTLTIQRTEQRDSAMYRCASSMGGFTGELFFGEGSRLTVL.

The V gene is TRBV30, the J gene TRBJ2-7; 9 bases are shared with TRBD2. The CDR3 consists of 12 residues. Germline loops: CDR1 GTSNPN, CDR2 SVGIG (reference sequence). V shed 2 bases and J 6 bases; nucleotides not matched to a gene: 2. CDR3 in amino acids: CAWSSSGGEQYF. The CDR3 coding sequence is TGTGCCTGGAGTAGTAGCGGGGGCGAGCAGTACTTC.

This clonotype was recorded a few times. The V call is TRBV19, the J call TRBJ1-5, with 9 positions matching TRBD1. Trimming at V came to 5 bases and at J to 0 bases, leaving 5 bases not matched to a gene. From germline, CDR1 is LNHDA and CDR2 SQIVND (reference sequence). CDR3 length equals 16 residues. CDR3: CASSADRGFSNQPQHF. The CDR3 DNA reads TGTGCCAGTAGTGCGGACAGGGGATTTAGCAATCAGCCCCAGCATTTT.

The chain has TRBV5-1 and TRBJ1-2, with D perhaps matching TRBD1 (6 bases). This CDR3 has 14 amino acids. The V end lost 3 bases, the J end lost 7 bases, and 16 bases lay between the germline ends. The germline V gene has CDR1 SGHRS and CDR2 YFSETQ. The CDR3 DNA sequence: TGCGCCAGCAGCTCGACCCCAGGGGTGCTTGGCTACACCTTC. As protein: CASSSTPGVLGYTF.

This clonotype has more than one count but fewer than ten. The CDR3 DNA reads TGTGCCAGCAGCCTTGGCCGCGTAATTCAGCCCCAGCATTTT. As protein: CASSLGRVIQPQHF. This sequence joins TRBV6-2 or TRBV6-3 and TRBJ1-5, with D uncertain. CDR3 size: 14 residues. V was cut by 6 bases and J by 6 bases, with 15 bases left in between. The germline CDR1 and CDR2 sequences are MNHEY and SVGEGT.

Concerning this clonotype: The DNA is left out, because the CDR3 cannot be placed on it with certainty; the CDR3 is given as TCRdb lists it. The J gene is TRBJ1-1, the V gene TRBV4-2; the table's D call, TRBD1, was not checked against the DNA. Germline lookup yields CDR1 LGHNA and CDR2 YNFKEQ. The CDR3 region is 21 residues in length, termini included. CDR3 protein: CASSQEDEQFFGPGTRTEAFF.

The V call is TRBV24-1, the J call TRBJ2-5; tentatively, D is TRBD1 (5 bases). The V end lost 7 bases, the J end lost 4 bases, and 6 bases lay between the germline ends. The CDR3 contains 11 residues. The germline V gene encodes CDR1 KGHDR and CDR2 SFDVKD. The CDR3 nucleotides are TGTGCCACCAGCCAGGGAGAGACCCAGTACTTC. This gives the protein CATSQGETQYF.

The chain carries TRBV5-1 and TRBJ2-7; 10 bases agree with TRBD1. With 3 bases clipped from V and 0 bases from J, the junction kept 3 bases outside the gene matches. CDR3 length equals 15 residues. Germline loops: CDR1 SGHRS, CDR2 YFSETQ. CDR3 nucleotides: TGCGCCAGCAGCTGGGGACAGGGGTTCTCCTACGAGCAGTACTTC. It codes for CASSWGQGFSYEQYF.

V is TRBV2 and J is TRBJ2-1, with a weak D call TRBD2 (6 bases). The CDR3 has 15 residues. With 4 bases removed from V and 4 bases from J, the gap between germline ends came to 14 bases. Germline lookup yields CDR1 SNHLY and CDR2 FYNNEI. The chain's CDR3 is CASSGGIREYNEQFF. CDR3 sequence (DNA): TGTGCCAGCAGTGGCGGGATCCGGGAATACAATGAGCAGTTCTTC.

The rearrangement uses TRBV5-8 and TRBJ2-5; TRBD1 aligns across 9 bases. The junction had 4 bases not matched to a gene; V was cut back by 2 bases and J by 5 bases. Germline V gene data show CDR1 as SGHTS and CDR2 as YDEGEE. The CDR3 runs to 14 residues. The chain's CDR3 is CASSFGGQGETQYF. CDR3 bases: TGTGCCAGCAGCTTCGGGGGACAGGGTGAGACCCAGTACTTC.